A single sample gave rise to the 24 T cell receptor beta chains below, sequenced in a study of long-term antiretroviral therapy in people with HIV. This was the immunoSEQ v3.0 assay at survey level. Profiling relied on immunoSEQ multiplex PCR, and the TCRdb table lists in-frame clones only, not all of them. The sample comprises roughly 38,000 clones, 80% to 90% of which are singletons, and less than 15% rests with the top ten. Specimen: unsorted PBMCs, collected 0.3 years after starting antiretroviral therapy. The receptors originated from a young man with HIV.

This clone was detected only a few times. The chain is built from TRBV2 and TRBJ1-6, with D uncertain. The germline gives CDR1 SNHLY, CDR2 FYNNEI. The CDR3 is 13 residues long. Deletions cut 7 bases from V and 5 bases from J, with 9 bases between. CDR3 in amino acids: CASTRQDNSPLHF. The CDR3 DNA reads TGTGCCAGCACCAGACAAGATAATTCACCCCTCCACTTT.

The chain carries TRBV13 and TRBJ2-7; 10 nucleotides match TRBD1. Germline assignment: CDR1 PRHDT and CDR2 FYEKMQ (reference sequence). V shed 5 bases, J shed 6 bases, and the junction held 10 bases outside the gene matches. CDR3 size: 15 residues. DNA of the CDR3: TGTGCCAGCAGCGGCGACAGGGGGCAACCCTCCGAGCAGTACTTC. This gives the protein CASSGDRGQPSEQYF.

As for this clone: Distinct nucleotide sequences in the sample also encode this CDR3. This chain connects TRBV7-9 to TRBJ1-1; 8 nucleotides agree with TRBD1. This CDR3 is 13 amino acids long. Trimming took 5 bases from V and 4 from J; bases not matched to a gene: 3. Germline CDR1 reads SEHNR; CDR2 reads FQNEAQ (reference sequence). The CDR3 reads CASSRTGRTEAFF. CDR3 in DNA: TGTGCCAGCAGCAGGACAGGGCGCACTGAAGCTTTCTTT.

The chain recombines TRBV30 with TRBJ1-1; D is perhaps TRBD1 (5 bases). Looked up from germline, CDR1 is GTSNPN and CDR2 is SVGIG (reference sequence). V was shortened by 3 bases and J by 1 base, with 9 bases between the two germline ends. This CDR3 is built from 13 residues. The CDR3 sequence is CAWRTDRNTEAFF. The CDR3 DNA follows: TGTGCCTGGAGGACAGACCGGAACACTGAAGCTTTCTTT.

The CDR3 is CATSRDRLSNTGELFF. CDR3 DNA: TGTGCCACCAGCAGAGATAGGCTAAGCAACACCGGGGAGCTGTTTTTT. The chain couples TRBV15 to TRBJ2-2; D uncertain. Per germline, CDR1 LNHNV and CDR2 YYDKDF (reference sequence). V was trimmed by 0 bases and J by 2 bases, leaving 10 bases between them. This CDR3 comprises 16 residues.

The rearrangement joins TRBV10-3 to TRBJ1-2; D gene uncertain. This CDR3 has 11 residues. V lost 11 bases and J 6 bases, leaving 13 bases between the germline ends. Germline V CDR1 and CDR2: ENHRY, SYGVKD. The DNA of the CDR3 is TGTGCCGCGGGCAGCGGAAATGGCTACACCTTC. It yields the protein CAAGSGNGYTF.

The V call is TRBV27, the J call TRBJ1-5, with a weak D call TRBD1 (6 bases). Germline V gene sequence: CDR1 MNHEY, CDR2 SMNVEV (reference sequence). CDR3 size: 15 residues. V was cut by 5 bases and J by 7 bases, with 18 bases left in between. The CDR3 nucleotides are TGTGCCAGCAGTAGGAGGGGAGGGGGTATCCAGCCCCAGCATTTT. Residues: CASSRRGGGIQPQHF.

V is TRBV7-2 and J is TRBJ2-1; a weak D match, TRBD1 (5 bases). Germline V gives CDR1 SGHTA, CDR2 FQGNSA. Trimming took off 6 bases at V and 3 bases at J, with 15 bases between the two ends. The CDR3 has 15 residues. The CDR3 region is CASRETVNNYNEQFF. CDR3 bases: TGTGCCAGCAGGGAGACAGTCAACAACTACAATGAGCAGTTCTTC.

The chain has TRBV18 and TRBJ1-5; no reliable D call. The germline CDR1 and CDR2 sequences are KGHSH and LQKENI. This CDR3 contains 16 residues. Trimming stripped 3 bases from V and 2 bases from J, with 14 bases between. CDR3 protein: CASSPTRDFGNQPQHF. DNA of the CDR3: TGTGCCAGCTCACCCACACGGGATTTCGGCAATCAGCCCCAGCATTTT. Variable domain in full (rest from reference TRBV18 and TRBJ1-5): NAGVMQNPRHLVRRRGQEARLRCSPMKGHSHVYWYRQLPEEGLKFMVYLQKENIIDESGMPKERFSAEFPKEGPSILRIQQVVRGDSAAYFCASSPTRDFGNQPQHFGDGTRLSIL.

This clone came up a few times. V is TRBV4-2 and J is TRBJ2-7, with D tentatively TRBD2 (7 bases). Germline lookup yields CDR1 LGHNA and CDR2 YNFKEQ. V lost 1 base and J lost 2, with 9 bases in between. The CDR3 has 14 amino acids. CDR3 region: CASSQGGGAYEQYF. CDR3 bases: TGTGCCAGCAGCCAAGGAGGGGGGGCCTACGAGCAGTACTTC.

This chain joins TRBV5-6 and TRBJ1-2; no clear D gene. V lost 4 bases, J lost 5 bases, and 9 bases lay in between. The length of the CDR3 is 12 residues. CDR1 SGHDT and CDR2 YYEEEE come from the germline V gene. The chain's CDR3 is CASSPGLYGYTF. CDR3 bases: TGTGCCAGCAGCCCAGGACTGTATGGCTACACCTTC.

The genes are TRBV19 and TRBJ2-7, with unresolved D. Germline V gene data show CDR1 as LNHDA and CDR2 as SQIVND (reference sequence). The CDR3 sequence is 13 residues long. The V and J ends lost 10 bases and 6 bases respectively, with 19 bases between them. CDR3 DNA: TGTGCCACCTCGAAGAGCCGGATTCCCGAGCAGTACTTC. This sequence encodes CATSKSRIPEQYF.

This rearrangement joins TRBV5-1 to TRBJ2-5, with D maybe TRBD2 (5 bases). Germline assignment: CDR1 SGHRS and CDR2 YFSETQ. Trimming pared 3 bases from V and 5 bases from J, leaving 17 bases between. This CDR3 contains 15 residues. The CDR3 loop is CASSSLGSGLETQYF. In DNA, the CDR3 is TGCGCCAGCAGCTCCCTAGGCAGCGGCTTGGAGACCCAGTACTTC.

This chain uses TRBV19 with TRBJ1-1, with TRBD1 as a possible D gene (5 bases). CDR3 length: 15 amino acids. Germline CDR1 is LNHDA and CDR2 is SQIVND (reference sequence). Deletions cut 3 bases from V and 4 bases from J, with 15 bases between. DNA of the CDR3: TGTGCCAGTAGTATGCGGCGGGACGCTGGCACTGAAGCTTTCTTT. Protein: CASSMRRDAGTEAFF.

The V and J genes are TRBV27 and TRBJ2-7; D gene ambiguous. This CDR3 spans 15 amino acids. Deletions cut 2 bases from V and 4 bases from J, with 15 bases between. Germline-derived CDR1 and CDR2 are MNHEY and SMNVEV (reference sequence). The CDR3 is CASSLTSVLGYEQYF. The CDR3 DNA is TGTGCCAGCAGTTTAACCTCCGTACTCGGATACGAGCAGTACTTC.

This clone has only one observation. The chain recombines TRBV6-1 with TRBJ2-3, with TRBD2 matching over 7 bases. From germline, CDR1 is MNHNS and CDR2 SASEGT. The CDR3 covers 17 residues. Unmatched junction bases numbered 15, after V lost 1 base and J lost 8 bases. CDR3: CASSEGSGLVLTGTQYF. DNA for the CDR3: TGTGCCAGCAGTGAAGGAAGCGGACTAGTCCTTACCGGTACGCAGTATTTT.

V is TRBV5-1 and J is TRBJ1-4, with TRBD1 identical over 9 bases. J gave up 6 bases and V 0 bases, and 0 bases lay outside the gene matches. The CDR3 contains 14 residues. CDR1 is SGHRS and CDR2 is YFSETQ in the germline V gene. The CDR3 region has the DNA TGCGCCAGCAGCTTGGGACAGGGGGATGAAAAACTGTTTTTT. Encoded protein: CASSLGQGDEKLFF.

V gene TRBV4-2 combines with J gene TRBJ2-3; D possibly matches TRBD1 or TRBD2 (5 bases each). The CDR3 runs 15 residues. The V gene lost 1 base and the J gene lost 6 bases, with 14 bases spanning the gap. Germline loops: CDR1 LGHNA, CDR2 YNFKEQ. The CDR3 DNA reads TGTGCCAGCAGCCAAGTCCCCGGGACGCTCGATACGCAGTATTTT. Protein: CASSQVPGTLDTQYF.

The chain employs TRBV6-5 and TRBJ1-5, with D possibly matching TRBD1 (5 bases). Per germline, CDR1 MNHEY and CDR2 SVGAGI. The CDR3 consists of 15 residues. Trimming took off 7 bases at V and 5 bases at J, with 18 bases between the two ends. In DNA form, the CDR3 reads TGTGCCAGCACCCTCCACCCGCGGGGGGATCAGCCCCAGCATTTT. Translated: CASTLHPRGDQPQHF.

In regard to this clone: At the DNA level, this CDR3 is encoded by other sequences in the same sample as well. This chain connects TRBV27 to TRBJ2-1, with 11 bases matching TRBD2. The junction had 3 bases not matched to a gene; V was cut back by 5 bases and J by 3 bases. CDR1 is MNHEY and CDR2 is SMNVEV in the germline V gene (reference sequence). The CDR3 runs to 15 residues. CDR3 residues: CASSLGTSGYNEQFF. Here the CDR3 DNA reads TGTGCCAGCAGTCTAGGGACTAGCGGCTACAATGAGCAGTTCTTC.

The chain combines TRBV7-2 with TRBJ2-5; perhaps TRBD2 as D (7 bases). This CDR3 comprises 16 residues. V gave up 3 bases and J gave up 6 bases, with 20 bases separating them. Looked up from germline, CDR1 is SGHTA and CDR2 is FQGNSA. The CDR3 DNA reads TGTGCCAGCAGCTTTAAAGCGGGGCAGGGGATGAAGACCCAGTACTTC. Protein sequence: CASSFKAGQGMKTQYF.

The chain uses TRBV5-4 and TRBJ2-2; TRBD1 aligns across 9 bases. The V gene's germline CDR1 is SGHNT and CDR2 YYREEE (reference sequence). The CDR3 runs to 16 residues. Unmatched junction bases numbered 12, after V lost 6 bases and J lost 6 bases. The CDR3 DNA sequence: TGTGCCAGCACCGGTGGAGGGACAGGGAGGGCCGGGGAGCTGTTTTTT. This sequence encodes CASTGGGTGRAGELFF.

The CDR3 sequence: CASSHGRGVHTDTQYF. CDR3 coding DNA: TGTGCCAGCAGCCATGGGCGGGGGGTACACACAGATACGCAGTATTTT. This chain uses TRBV7-3 with TRBJ2-3; 8 nucleotides agree with TRBD2. J gave up 2 bases and V 5 bases, and 9 bases lay outside the gene matches. The germline V gene encodes CDR1 SGHTA and CDR2 FQGTGA. CDR3 length equals 16 residues.

The chain combines TRBV10-3 with TRBJ1-2, with a weak D call TRBD1 (5 bases). This CDR3 has 16 residues. V was cut by 3 bases and J by 1 base, with 15 bases left in between. Germline assignment: CDR1 ENHRY and CDR2 SYGVKD. The DNA for the CDR3 is TGTGCCATCAGTGACAGGGTTACCCTTCTTAACTATGGCTACACCTTC. The encoded protein is CAISDRVTLLNYGYTF.